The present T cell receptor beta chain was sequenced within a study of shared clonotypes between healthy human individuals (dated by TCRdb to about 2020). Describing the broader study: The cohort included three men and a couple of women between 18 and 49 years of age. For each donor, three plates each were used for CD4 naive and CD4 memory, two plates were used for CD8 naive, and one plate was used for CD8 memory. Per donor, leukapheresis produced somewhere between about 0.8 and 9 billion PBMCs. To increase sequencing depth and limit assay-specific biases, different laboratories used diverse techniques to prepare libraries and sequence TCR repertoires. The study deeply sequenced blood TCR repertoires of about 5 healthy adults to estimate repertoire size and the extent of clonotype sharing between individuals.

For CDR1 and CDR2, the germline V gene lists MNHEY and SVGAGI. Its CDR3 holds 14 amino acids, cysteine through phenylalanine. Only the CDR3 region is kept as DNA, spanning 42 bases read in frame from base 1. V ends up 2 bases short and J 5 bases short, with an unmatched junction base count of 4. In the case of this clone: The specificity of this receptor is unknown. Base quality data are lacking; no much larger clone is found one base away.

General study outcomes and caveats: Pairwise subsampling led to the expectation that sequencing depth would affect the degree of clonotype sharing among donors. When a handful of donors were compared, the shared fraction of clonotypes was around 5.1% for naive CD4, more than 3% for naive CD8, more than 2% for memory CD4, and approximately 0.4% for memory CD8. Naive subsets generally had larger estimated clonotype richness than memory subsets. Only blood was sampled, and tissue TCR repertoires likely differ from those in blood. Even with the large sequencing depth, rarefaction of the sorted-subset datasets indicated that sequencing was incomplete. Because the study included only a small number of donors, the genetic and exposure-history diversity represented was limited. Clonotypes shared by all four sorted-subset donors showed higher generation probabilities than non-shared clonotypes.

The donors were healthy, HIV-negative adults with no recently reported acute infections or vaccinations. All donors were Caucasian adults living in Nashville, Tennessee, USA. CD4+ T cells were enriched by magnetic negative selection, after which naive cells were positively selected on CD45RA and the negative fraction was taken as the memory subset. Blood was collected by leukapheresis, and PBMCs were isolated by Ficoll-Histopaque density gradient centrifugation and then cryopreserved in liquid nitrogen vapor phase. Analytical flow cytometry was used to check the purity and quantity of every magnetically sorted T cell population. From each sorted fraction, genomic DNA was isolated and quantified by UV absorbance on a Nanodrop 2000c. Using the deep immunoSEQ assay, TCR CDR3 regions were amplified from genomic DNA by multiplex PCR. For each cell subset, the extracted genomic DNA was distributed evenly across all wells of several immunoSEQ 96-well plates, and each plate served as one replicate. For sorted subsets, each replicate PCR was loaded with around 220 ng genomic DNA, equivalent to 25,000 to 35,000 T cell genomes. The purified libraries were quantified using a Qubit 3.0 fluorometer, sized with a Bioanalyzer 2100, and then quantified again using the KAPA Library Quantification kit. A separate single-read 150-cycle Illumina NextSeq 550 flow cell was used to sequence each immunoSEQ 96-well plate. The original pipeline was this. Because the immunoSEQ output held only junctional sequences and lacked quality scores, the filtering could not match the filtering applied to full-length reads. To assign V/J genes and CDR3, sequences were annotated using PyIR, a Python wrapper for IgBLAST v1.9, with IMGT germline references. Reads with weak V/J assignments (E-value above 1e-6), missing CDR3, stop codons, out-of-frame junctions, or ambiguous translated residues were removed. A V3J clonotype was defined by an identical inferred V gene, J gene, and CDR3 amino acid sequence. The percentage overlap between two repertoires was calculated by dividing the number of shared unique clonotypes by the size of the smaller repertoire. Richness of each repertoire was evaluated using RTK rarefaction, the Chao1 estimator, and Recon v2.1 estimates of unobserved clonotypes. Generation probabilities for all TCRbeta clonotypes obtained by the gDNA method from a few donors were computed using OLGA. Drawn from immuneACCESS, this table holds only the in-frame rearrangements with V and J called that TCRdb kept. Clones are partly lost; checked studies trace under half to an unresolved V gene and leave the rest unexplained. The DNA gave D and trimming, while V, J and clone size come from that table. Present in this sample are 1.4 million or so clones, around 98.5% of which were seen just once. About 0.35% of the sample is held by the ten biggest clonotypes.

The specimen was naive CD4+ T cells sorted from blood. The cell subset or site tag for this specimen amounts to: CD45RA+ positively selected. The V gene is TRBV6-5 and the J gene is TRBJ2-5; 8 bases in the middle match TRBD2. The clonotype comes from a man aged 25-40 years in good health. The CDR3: CASSYRASGETQYF. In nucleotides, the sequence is TGTGCCAGCAGTTACCGGGCTAGCGGGGAGACCCAGTACTTC.